Only a few counts were recorded for the clone carrying this TCR beta chain. Its specificity is unknown. MiXCR, run by TCRdb on the 5' RACE reads, gives a single entry per CDR3 protein. The sample has more than 300,000 distinct CDR3 sequences, 13% to 15% seen once; the top ten hold around 20%. This sample stems from a study of T-cell memory formation after mild COVID-19. Findings and limits, study-wide: Within pre-infection memory, some responding clones were found, suggesting cross-reactive memory joined. The study found balanced CD4/CD8 in clones contracting day 15 to 85 and a CD4+ lean in later expanders.

This CDR3 has 17 residues. The V and J ends lost 0 bases and 0 bases respectively, with 15 bases between them. Per germline, CDR1 SGDLS and CDR2 YYNGEE. The sequence came from a man aged 18-30 years who had mild COVID-19 (a few samples of this study predate the infection). Cell type and time point are not known. The sample was PBMCs or a T cell subset sorted from them (not recorded which). The rearrangement joins TRBV9 to TRBJ2-5; TRBD1 or TRBD2 may be the D gene (5 bases each). CDR3 region: CASSVGGLRSYQETQYF. CDR3 sequence (DNA): TGTGCCAGCAGCGTAGGGGGGTTGCGGTCGTACCAAGAGACCCAGTACTTC. Full variable domain (rest looked up from reference TRBV9 and TRBJ2-5): DSGVTQTPKHLITATGQRVTLRCSPRSGDLSVYWYQQSLDQGLQFLIQYYNGEERAKGNILERFSAQQFPDLHSELNLSSLELGDSALYFCASSVGGLRSYQETQYFGPGTRLLVL.